This T cell receptor (beta chain) is from a study of blood T cell repertoires in COVID-19. Study-wide context: The origin of the acute and convalescent COVID-19 samples was the United States, Italy and Spain. PBMCs, B-cell-depleted T cells, or T cells were the source of the cDNA or gDNA that made up the material.

Authors' methods: Counts of nucleated cells, estimated from reference gene primer amplification, were obtained. The protocol was immunoSEQ multiplex PCR, while the TCRdb copy is restricted to in-frame clones and leaves out a portion. That table gives V, J and clone size, and the DNA gave D and trimming. The profile shows 85,000 to 100,000 clones, approximately 70% of them singletons. Germline CDR1 reads SGHTA; CDR2 reads FQGNSA. CDR3 size: 13 residues. Trimming left V 6 bases short and J 5 bases short, with 10 bases between. The chain joins TRBV7-2 to TRBJ2-2; D gene uncertain. The sample was peripheral blood. This receptor was identified in a woman aged 60-75 years in a cohort sampled during active or convalescent COVID-19. The CDR3: CASRLSVTGELFF. The CDR3 DNA is TGTGCCAGCAGATTAAGCGTTACCGGGGAGCTGTTTTTT.